Each of the 19 T cell receptor beta chains below was sequenced from the same sample in a study of blood T cell repertoires in COVID-19. Measured with immunoSEQ multiplex PCR; TCRdb has only the in-frame clones, and not every one. In the table there are around 200,000 clones, roughly 90% of which are singletons. The sample consisted of PBMCs or T cells enriched from blood (not recorded which). These receptors originate from a woman in her 30s who had recovered from COVID-19.

The chain recombines TRBV20-1 with TRBJ1-2, with D hard to call. The V and J ends lost 1 base and 4 bases respectively, with 4 bases between them. This CDR3 is built from 11 residues. In germline, CDR1 is DFQATT, CDR2 SNEGSKA (reference sequence). CDR3 in amino acids: CSARGGYGYTF. DNA of the CDR3: TGCAGTGCTAGAGGCGGCTATGGCTACACCTTC.

This chain connects TRBV4-2 to TRBJ2-7; 8 bases agree with TRBD1. The CDR3 sequence is 14 residues long. J gave up 6 bases and V 0 bases, and 4 bases lay outside the gene matches. The germline gives CDR1 LGHNA, CDR2 YNFKEQ. The CDR3 reads CASSQETGAPEQYF. The CDR3 bases are TGTGCCAGCAGCCAAGAGACAGGGGCCCCCGAGCAGTACTTC.

The chain couples TRBV5-1 to TRBJ2-2, with 7 bases fitting TRBD1. Per the germline V gene, CDR1 is SGHRS and CDR2 is YFSETQ. CDR3 size: 14 residues. After removal of 1 base from V and 7 bases from J, the junction contained 4 bases not matched to a gene. This CDR3 reads CASSLKQGIGELFF. CDR3 DNA: TGCGCCAGCAGCTTGAAACAGGGGATCGGGGAGCTGTTTTTT.

The V gene is TRBV12-3 or TRBV12-4, the J gene TRBJ1-1; TRBD1 matches 7 bases. The ends lost 5 bases at V and 10 bases at J; junction bases unmatched: 7. The CDR3 has 12 amino acids. The CDR3 spells CASSKGTVTAFF. CDR3 in DNA: TGTGCCAGCAGTAAAGGGACAGTGACAGCTTTCTTT.

Worth noting for this clone: Other nucleotide sequences in the sample specify the same CDR3. This sequence joins TRBV2 and TRBJ1-5; D uncertain. There are 12 residues in the CDR3. V was trimmed by 2 bases and J by 6 bases, leaving 5 bases between them. The germline gives CDR1 SNHLY, CDR2 FYNNEI. The CDR3 protein is CASSESGQPQHF. DNA of the CDR3: TGTGCCAGCAGTGAAAGCGGTCAGCCCCAGCATTTT. Variable domain in full (rest from reference TRBV2 and TRBJ1-5): EPEVTQTPSHQVTQMGQEVILRCVPISNHLYFYWYRQILGQKVEFLVSFYNNEISEKSEIFDDQFSVERPDGSNFTLKIRSTKLEDSAMYFCASSESGQPQHFGDGTRLSIL.

The chain links TRBV6-2 or TRBV6-3 to TRBJ1-5, with D uncertain. This CDR3 has 13 residues. Germline V lookup: CDR1 MNHEY, CDR2 SVGEGT. V gave up 0 bases and J gave up 5 bases, with 5 bases separating them. CDR3 nucleotides: TGTGCCAGCAGTTACTCATATCATCAGCCCCAGCATTTT. It is translated as CASSYSYHQPQHF.

V and J are TRBV9 and TRBJ2-5, with D unclear. Trimming took off 0 bases at V and 3 bases at J, with 6 bases between the two ends. The CDR3 is 13 residues long. Per the germline V gene, CDR1 is SGDLS and CDR2 is YYNGEE. The CDR3 region is CASSVASKETQYF. In DNA, the CDR3 is TGTGCCAGCAGCGTAGCGAGTAAAGAGACCCAGTACTTC. The entire variable domain, with the rest obtained from reference TRBV9 and TRBJ2-5, is as follows: DSGVTQTPKHLITATGQRVTLRCSPRSGDLSVYWYQQSLDQGLQFLIQYYNGEERAKGNILERFSAQQFPDLHSELNLSSLELGDSALYFCASSVASKETQYFGPGTRLLVL.

The V gene is TRBV5-1, the J gene TRBJ2-3, with 8 bases aligning to TRBD1. This CDR3 comprises 14 residues. The junction had 5 bases not matched to a gene; V was cut back by 4 bases and J by 4 bases. Germline values: CDR1 SGHRS, CDR2 YFSETQ. The CDR3 sequence: CASSLQGGADTQYF. The CDR3 DNA follows: TGCGCCAGCAGCCTACAGGGGGGCGCAGATACGCAGTATTTT.

Concerning this clone itself: The junction departs from the called germline gene at one end, perhaps through a read error. The chain couples TRBV7-7 to TRBJ1-5; D perhaps matches TRBD1 (5 bases). The CDR3 runs to 16 residues. CDR1 SSHAT and CDR2 FNYEAQ come from the germline V gene (reference sequence). The CDR3 sequence is CASSPPGHLINQPQHF. CDR3 bases: TGTGCTAGCAGCCCCCCTGGACACCTCATAAATCAGCCCCAGCATTTT.

V usage is TRBV18 and J usage is TRBJ1-3; maybe TRBD1 (5 bases). Germline values: CDR1 KGHSH, CDR2 LQKENI. The ends were cut back, 6 bases at V and 0 bases at J, with 12 bases in the middle. The length of the CDR3 is 15 residues. CDR3 nucleotide sequence: TGTGCCAGCTCCCACAGGACAAGCTCTGGAAACACCATATATTTT. Translated: CASSHRTSSGNTIYF.

The gene calls are TRBV27 and TRBJ2-7; tentatively, D is TRBD2 (7 bases). The germline V and J ends were trimmed by 7 bases and 0 bases, with 13 bases remaining between them. The CDR3 spans 14 residues. Germline CDR1 is MNHEY and CDR2 is SMNVEV (reference sequence). The CDR3: CASMRGPYSYEQYF. In DNA, the CDR3 is TGTGCCAGCATGCGGGGGCCCTACTCCTACGAGCAGTACTTC.

The rearrangement joins TRBV12-3 or TRBV12-4 to TRBJ2-7; TRBD1 agrees at 8 bases. Losses at the gene ends were 7 bases for V and 5 bases for J; bases not matched to a gene: 7. This CDR3 is 13 amino acids long. For the CDR3, the DNA is TGTGCCAGCAATACTGGACAGGGCCACGAGCAGTACTTC. It specifies CASNTGQGHEQYF.

This clone was counted a few times. This chain links TRBV19 with TRBJ1-6; TRBD1 might be the D (5 bases). V was clipped by 0 bases and J by 4 bases, with 16 bases between them. The CDR3 extends over 18 amino acids. From germline, CDR1 is LNHDA and CDR2 SQIVND (reference sequence). Here the CDR3 DNA reads TGTGCCAGTAGTATAGATTCAGAAACCGGGACTTATAATTCACCCCTCCACTTT. Amino acid sequence: CASSIDSETGTYNSPLHF.

The chain carries TRBV5-1 and TRBJ1-2; possibly TRBD1 for D (6 bases). V was pared by 1 base and J by 6 bases, with 13 bases between. Per the germline V gene, CDR1 is SGHRS and CDR2 is YFSETQ. The CDR3 is 14 amino acids. The CDR3 coding sequence is TGCGCCAGCAGCTTGACAGGGTCCGCAAATGGCTACACCTTC. It translates to CASSLTGSANGYTF.

The rearrangement links TRBV6-5 to TRBJ2-3; D not resolved. The CDR3 contains 13 residues. Per germline, CDR1 MNHEY and CDR2 SVGAGI. V lost 6 bases, J lost 0 bases, and 7 bases lay in between. CDR3 sequence reads: CASRGPSTDTQYF. Written as DNA, the CDR3 is TGTGCCAGCAGGGGCCCTAGCACAGATACGCAGTATTTT.

This chain connects TRBV4-2 to TRBJ2-3, with 9 positions matching TRBD1. V shed 6 bases, J shed 3 bases, and the junction held 10 bases outside the gene matches. Germline CDR1 LGHNA, CDR2 YNFKEQ. The CDR3 sequence is 16 residues long. The CDR3 sequence is CASSPRDRDDTDTQYF. As DNA, the CDR3 is TGTGCCAGCAGTCCCCGGGACAGGGATGATACAGATACGCAGTATTTT.

The chain combines TRBV27 with TRBJ1-4; D remains ambiguous. CDR1 is MNHEY and CDR2 is SMNVEV in the germline V gene (reference sequence). The V end was cut by 3 bases, the J end by 14 bases, with 19 bases between. This CDR3 is built from 14 residues. Written as DNA, the CDR3 is TGTGCCAGCAGTTTTTTGGGCCTTACCAACACGCTGTTTTTT. Amino acid sequence: CASSFLGLTNTLFF.

The CDR3 DNA reads as TGTGCCAGCAGTCCTCAGGGCAATCAGCCCCAGCATTTT. Amino acid sequence: CASSPQGNQPQHF. This rearrangement joins TRBV28 to TRBJ1-5; D remains unclear. The CDR3 length is 13 residues. V was clipped by 5 bases and J by 2 bases, with 7 bases between them. Germline CDR1 is MDHEN and CDR2 is SYDVKM.

The chain uses TRBV6-2 or TRBV6-3 and TRBJ2-7, with TRBD1 identical over 7 bases. Germline V gene lookup returns CDR1 MNHEY and CDR2 SVGEGT. V lost 6 bases and J lost 6; bases outside the gene matches: 11. The CDR3 is made up of 14 amino acids. CDR3 DNA: TGTGCCAGCAGCCAATGGGACAGAGAGTCCGAGCAGTACTTC. Translation: CASSQWDRESEQYF.